These 2 T cell receptor beta chains share one sample of origin, sequenced in a study of cytotoxic CD8 clonotypes in ibrutinib-treated CLL. TCRdb's copy holds only in-frame clones and misses some; the assay was immunoSEQ multiplex PCR. The sample contains 60,000 to 95,000 clones, 75% to 90% of which appear only once. Here the sequenced sample was PBMCs, taken after 24 months of ibrutinib treatment. The receptors were sampled from a human donor with chronic lymphocytic leukemia.

The rearrangement uses TRBV11-2 and TRBJ1-1; D is perhaps TRBD1 (6 bases). This CDR3 region has 14 residues. Germline CDR1 reads SGHAT; CDR2 reads FQNNGV. V was cut by 1 base and J by 5 bases, with 11 bases left in between. CDR3 region: CASSLVAGETEAFF. In DNA form, the CDR3 reads TGTGCCAGCAGCTTAGTGGCAGGGGAGACTGAAGCTTTCTTT.

This sequence joins TRBV7-6 and TRBJ2-3; TRBD2 agrees at 15 bases. Germline lookup yields CDR1 SGHVS and CDR2 FNYEAQ. This CDR3 comprises 18 residues. The ends lost 7 bases at V and 0 bases at J; junction bases unmatched: 8. CDR3 DNA: TGTGCCAGCACCCACGGGACTAGCGGGAGGCTGAGCACAGATACGCAGTATTTT. Its translation is CASTHGTSGRLSTDTQYF.